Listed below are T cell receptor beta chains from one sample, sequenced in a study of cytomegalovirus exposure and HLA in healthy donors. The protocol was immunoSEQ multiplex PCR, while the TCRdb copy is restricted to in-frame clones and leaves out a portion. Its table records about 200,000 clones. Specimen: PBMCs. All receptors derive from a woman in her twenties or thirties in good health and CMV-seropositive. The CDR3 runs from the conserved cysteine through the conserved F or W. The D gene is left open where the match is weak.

CAIREEGLYEQYF	TRBV10-3	.
CSAWTGKNTEAFF	TRBV29-1	TRBD1
CASSDPLRGSHQPQHF	TRBV10-2	.
CASSSDSGNTIYF	TRBV5-8	.
CASSDSDTSGANVLTF	TRBV6-4	.
CASSLVAYEQYF	TRBV7-2	.
CASTGTATAYEQYF	TRBV10-2	TRBD1
CAWTLLANGELFF	TRBV30	.
CAWSAPGADTQYF	TRBV30	.
CASSARTGTSTDTQYF	TRBV9	.